This passage covers 20 T cell receptor beta chains from one sample sequenced in a study of neurological immune-mediated disorders. TCRdb fed the 5' RACE reads into MiXCR, producing one record per CDR3 protein. The top ten hold 6% of the sample, which has 90,000 to 100,000 distinct CDR3 sequences, roughly 3.5% seen once. The source material was PBMCs. The receptors here all came from a woman between 18 and 29 years old with multiple sclerosis.

There are many counts of this clonotype. The chain links TRBV27 to TRBJ1-1, with D perhaps TRBD1 (6 bases). V lost 6 bases and J 12 bases, leaving 26 bases between the germline ends. Germline-derived CDR1 and CDR2 are MNHEY and SMNVEV (reference sequence). The CDR3 is 15 amino acids. The CDR3 protein is CASRYLGTQGSGTFF. DNA of the CDR3: TGTGCCAGCAGATACCTCGGGACACAGGGAAGTGGGACTTTCTTT.

This clonotype has just a few counts. For the CDR3, the DNA is TGTGCCAGCAGCTCGAATCAGGGGACTGAAGCTTTCTTT. It yields the protein CASSSNQGTEAFF. The chain is built from TRBV7-2 and TRBJ1-1; maybe TRBD1 (6 bases). Germline V lookup: CDR1 SGHTA, CDR2 FQGNSA. Trimming shortened V by 4 bases and J by 5 bases, and 11 bases separated the two germline ends. The CDR3 is 13 residues long. Full variable domain (rest looked up from reference TRBV7-2 and TRBJ1-1): GAGVSQSPSNKVTEKGKDVELRCDPISGHTALYWYRQSLGQGLEFLIYFQGNSAPDKSGLPSDRFSAERTGGSVSTLTIQRTQQEDSAVYLCASSSNQGTEAFFGQGTRLTVV.

This clonotype appeared many times. V and J are TRBV6-5 and TRBJ1-4; D not resolved. The germline V gene encodes CDR1 MNHEY and CDR2 SVGAGI. The length of the CDR3 is 15 residues. Trimming pared 5 bases from V and 8 bases from J, leaving 18 bases between. As DNA, the CDR3 is TGTGCCAGCAGTCTCACCCAGCCGGGTTACGAAAAACTGTTTTTT. This gives the protein CASSLTQPGYEKLFF.

This clonotype was seen at least ten times. The V call is TRBV7-9, the J call TRBJ2-1, with TRBD1 matching 8 bases. Germline trimming cut 5 bases from V and 0 bases from J; bases unmatched to any gene: 6. CDR1 is SEHNR, CDR2 FQNEAQ, per germline (reference sequence). CDR3 length: 16 amino acids. CDR3 loop: CASSPQGAISYNEQFF. The CDR3 coding sequence is TGTGCCAGCAGCCCTCAGGGGGCCATCTCCTACAATGAGCAGTTCTTC.

This clonotype was counted at least ten times. The chain carries TRBV6-2 or TRBV6-3 and TRBJ2-2; 14 bases match TRBD2. V lost 6 bases to trimming and J lost 6 bases; unmatched junction nucleotides: 6. This CDR3 has 16 residues. Germline CDR1 is MNHEY and CDR2 is SVGEGT. The chain's CDR3 is CASRETSGRAAGELFF. In DNA, the CDR3 is TGTGCCAGCAGAGAGACTAGCGGGAGGGCCGCCGGGGAGCTGTTTTTT.

This clonotype was seen ten or more times. The rearrangement links TRBV5-1 to TRBJ1-2; maybe TRBD1 (6 bases). The V gene's germline CDR1 is SGHRS and CDR2 YFSETQ. Trimming took 2 bases from V and 4 from J, leaving 12 bases between them. The CDR3 is 14 amino acids. The CDR3 coding sequence is TGCGCCAGCAGCTTCGCTCAGGGGTCCTATGGCTACACCTTC. Amino acid sequence: CASSFAQGSYGYTF.

This clonotype was recorded many times. V is TRBV20-1 and J is TRBJ1-1; perhaps TRBD1 as D (6 bases). The V end was cut by 7 bases, the J end by 0 bases, with 12 bases between. This CDR3 is built from 13 residues. Looked up from germline, CDR1 is DFQATT and CDR2 is SNEGSKA (reference sequence). CDR3: CSVQGLMNTEAFF. In nucleotides, the CDR3 is TGCAGTGTTCAGGGGCTGATGAACACTGAAGCTTTCTTT.

This clonotype was recorded at least ten times. This chain connects TRBV5-6 to TRBJ2-1; 8 bases line up with TRBD2. From germline, CDR1 is SGHDT and CDR2 YYEEEE. The V segment lost 6 bases and the J segment 2 bases; nucleotides outside the gene matches: 7. CDR3 length: 15 amino acids. The DNA for the CDR3 is TGTGCCAGCATCGGGGGGGAGGGCCCCTACAATGAGCAGTTCTTC. The encoded protein is CASIGGEGPYNEQFF.

This clonotype occurred many times. The chain links TRBV27 to TRBJ2-3, with D tentatively TRBD1 or TRBD2 (5 bases each). The germline V gene has CDR1 MNHEY and CDR2 SMNVEV (reference sequence). Trimming took 4 bases from V and 9 from J, leaving 20 bases between them. This CDR3 has 15 amino acids. CDR3 nucleotide sequence: TGTGCCAGCAGTTCTGACCTAGGGGAGCCGGGGACGCAGTATTTT. This sequence encodes CASSSDLGEPGTQYF.

This clonotype was observed a few times. The chain combines TRBV5-1 with TRBJ2-1, with D possibly being TRBD1 or TRBD2 (5 bases each). The germline V gene has CDR1 SGHRS and CDR2 YFSETQ. The CDR3 is 13 residues long. V was pared by 3 bases and J by 6 bases, with 10 bases between. CDR3 in DNA: TGCGCCAGCAGCTGGGGGATAAGCAATGAGCAGTTCTTC. As protein: CASSWGISNEQFF. The variable domain in full, completed from reference TRBV5-1 and TRBJ2-1, reads KAGVTQTPRYLIKTRGQQVTLSCSPISGHRSVSWYQQTPGQGLQFLFEYFSETQRNKGNFPGRFSGRQFSNSRSEMNVSTLELGDSALYLCASSWGISNEQFFGPGTRLTVL.

At least ten counts were recorded for this clonotype. The chain uses TRBV9 and TRBJ1-6, with D tentatively TRBD1 (6 bases). Germline values: CDR1 SGDLS, CDR2 YYNGEE. Trimming left V 3 bases short and J 10 bases short, with 14 bases between. The CDR3 loop spans 14 amino acids. Written as DNA, the CDR3 is TGTGCCAGCAGCGAAGGGGGAGGAGGATCACCCCTCCACTTT. This gives the protein CASSEGGGGSPLHF.

This clonotype was found many times. The gene calls are TRBV15 and TRBJ2-3; 8 nucleotides match TRBD2. Germline CDR1 and CDR2: LNHNV and YYDKDF (reference sequence). The V segment lost 1 base and the J segment 0 bases; nucleotides outside the gene matches: 0. CDR3 length: 15 residues. CDR3 in DNA: TGTGCCACCAGCAGAGTAGCGGGGAGCACAGATACGCAGTATTTT. This codes for CATSRVAGSTDTQYF.

This clonotype came up many times. The J gene is TRBJ1-2, the V gene TRBV29-1; perhaps TRBD1 as D (5 bases). The CDR3 has 13 amino acids. Trimming stripped 6 bases from V and 4 bases from J, with 15 bases between. The V gene's germline CDR1 is SQVTM and CDR2 ANQGSEA. The CDR3 loop reads CSVATPGAYGYTF. CDR3 in DNA: TGCAGCGTCGCCACCCCCGGGGCCTATGGCTACACCTTC. The complete variable domain, with remaining parts taken from reference TRBV29-1 and TRBJ1-2, reads SAVISQKPSRDICQRGTSLTIQCQVDSQVTMMFWYRQQPGQSLTLIATANQGSEATYESGFVIDKFPISRPNLTFSTLTVSNMSPEDSSIYLCSVATPGAYGYTFGSGTRLTVV.

This clonotype was seen ten or more times. The V call is TRBV12-3 or TRBV12-4, the J call TRBJ2-1, with 10 bases identical to TRBD2. V trimming: 0 bases; J trimming: 8 bases; junction bases outside the gene matches: 10. The CDR3 consists of 17 residues. The CDR3 here is CASSLAPQREGLYEQFF. CDR3 nucleotides: TGTGCCAGCAGTTTAGCTCCCCAGCGGGAGGGCCTATATGAGCAGTTCTTC.

This clonotype was observed many times. V is TRBV7-2 and J is TRBJ2-2; perhaps TRBD2 as D (6 bases). The CDR3 covers 15 residues. The germline CDR1 and CDR2 sequences are SGHTA and FQGNSA. Trimming pared 1 base from V and 2 bases from J, leaving 8 bases between. The CDR3 nucleotides read TGTGCCAGCAGCTTAGGTGGACTAAACACCGGGGAGCTGTTTTTT. Amino acids: CASSLGGLNTGELFF.

This clonotype was counted at least ten times. The V call is TRBV7-9, the J call TRBJ1-4; D gene ambiguous. This CDR3 contains 12 residues. V was clipped by 5 bases and J by 2 bases, with 3 bases between them. Germline values: CDR1 SEHNR, CDR2 FQNEAQ (reference sequence). In DNA, the CDR3 is TGTGCCAGCAGCAGGACTAATGAAAAACTGTTTTTT. It translates to CASSRTNEKLFF.

This clonotype came up many times. V usage is TRBV20-1 and J usage is TRBJ1-4; 8 nucleotides match TRBD1. Germline-derived CDR1 and CDR2 are DFQATT and SNEGSKA (reference sequence). The V segment lost 2 bases and the J segment 7 bases; nucleotides outside the gene matches: 3. The CDR3 is 13 residues long. The CDR3: CSARQGASEKLFF. CDR3 coding DNA: TGCAGTGCTAGACAGGGGGCTAGTGAAAAACTGTTTTTT.

This clonotype was picked up many times. The chain combines TRBV7-9 with TRBJ2-7, with 8 nucleotides matching TRBD1. This CDR3 comprises 14 residues. Germline CDR1 is SEHNR and CDR2 is FQNEAQ (reference sequence). Trimming cost V 5 bases and J 7 bases; bases outside gene matches: 10. The CDR3 region is CASSQQTGVGEQYF. The DNA of the CDR3 is TGTGCCAGCAGCCAACAGACAGGGGTAGGGGAGCAGTACTTC.

This clonotype was counted many times. This chain uses TRBV10-3 with TRBJ1-2; 7 bases are a match to TRBD1. The CDR3 runs to 14 residues. The V gene's germline CDR1 is ENHRY and CDR2 SYGVKD. Losses at the gene ends were 6 bases for V and 8 bases for J; bases not matched to a gene: 12. CDR3 residues: CAIRGTVVEEGYTF. The CDR3 nucleotides are TGTGCCATCAGAGGGACAGTTGTGGAAGAGGGCTACACCTTC.

This clonotype appeared many times. The chain carries TRBV4-1 and TRBJ2-1; 12 nucleotides match TRBD2. Germline V CDR1 and CDR2: MGHRA, YSYEKL. The junction had 5 bases not matched to a gene; V was cut back by 4 bases and J by 4 bases. This CDR3 comprises 16 residues. The CDR3 nucleotides are TGCGCCAGCAGCCTAATAGGACTAGCGGGGTACAATGAGCAGTTCTTC. As protein: CASSLIGLAGYNEQFF.